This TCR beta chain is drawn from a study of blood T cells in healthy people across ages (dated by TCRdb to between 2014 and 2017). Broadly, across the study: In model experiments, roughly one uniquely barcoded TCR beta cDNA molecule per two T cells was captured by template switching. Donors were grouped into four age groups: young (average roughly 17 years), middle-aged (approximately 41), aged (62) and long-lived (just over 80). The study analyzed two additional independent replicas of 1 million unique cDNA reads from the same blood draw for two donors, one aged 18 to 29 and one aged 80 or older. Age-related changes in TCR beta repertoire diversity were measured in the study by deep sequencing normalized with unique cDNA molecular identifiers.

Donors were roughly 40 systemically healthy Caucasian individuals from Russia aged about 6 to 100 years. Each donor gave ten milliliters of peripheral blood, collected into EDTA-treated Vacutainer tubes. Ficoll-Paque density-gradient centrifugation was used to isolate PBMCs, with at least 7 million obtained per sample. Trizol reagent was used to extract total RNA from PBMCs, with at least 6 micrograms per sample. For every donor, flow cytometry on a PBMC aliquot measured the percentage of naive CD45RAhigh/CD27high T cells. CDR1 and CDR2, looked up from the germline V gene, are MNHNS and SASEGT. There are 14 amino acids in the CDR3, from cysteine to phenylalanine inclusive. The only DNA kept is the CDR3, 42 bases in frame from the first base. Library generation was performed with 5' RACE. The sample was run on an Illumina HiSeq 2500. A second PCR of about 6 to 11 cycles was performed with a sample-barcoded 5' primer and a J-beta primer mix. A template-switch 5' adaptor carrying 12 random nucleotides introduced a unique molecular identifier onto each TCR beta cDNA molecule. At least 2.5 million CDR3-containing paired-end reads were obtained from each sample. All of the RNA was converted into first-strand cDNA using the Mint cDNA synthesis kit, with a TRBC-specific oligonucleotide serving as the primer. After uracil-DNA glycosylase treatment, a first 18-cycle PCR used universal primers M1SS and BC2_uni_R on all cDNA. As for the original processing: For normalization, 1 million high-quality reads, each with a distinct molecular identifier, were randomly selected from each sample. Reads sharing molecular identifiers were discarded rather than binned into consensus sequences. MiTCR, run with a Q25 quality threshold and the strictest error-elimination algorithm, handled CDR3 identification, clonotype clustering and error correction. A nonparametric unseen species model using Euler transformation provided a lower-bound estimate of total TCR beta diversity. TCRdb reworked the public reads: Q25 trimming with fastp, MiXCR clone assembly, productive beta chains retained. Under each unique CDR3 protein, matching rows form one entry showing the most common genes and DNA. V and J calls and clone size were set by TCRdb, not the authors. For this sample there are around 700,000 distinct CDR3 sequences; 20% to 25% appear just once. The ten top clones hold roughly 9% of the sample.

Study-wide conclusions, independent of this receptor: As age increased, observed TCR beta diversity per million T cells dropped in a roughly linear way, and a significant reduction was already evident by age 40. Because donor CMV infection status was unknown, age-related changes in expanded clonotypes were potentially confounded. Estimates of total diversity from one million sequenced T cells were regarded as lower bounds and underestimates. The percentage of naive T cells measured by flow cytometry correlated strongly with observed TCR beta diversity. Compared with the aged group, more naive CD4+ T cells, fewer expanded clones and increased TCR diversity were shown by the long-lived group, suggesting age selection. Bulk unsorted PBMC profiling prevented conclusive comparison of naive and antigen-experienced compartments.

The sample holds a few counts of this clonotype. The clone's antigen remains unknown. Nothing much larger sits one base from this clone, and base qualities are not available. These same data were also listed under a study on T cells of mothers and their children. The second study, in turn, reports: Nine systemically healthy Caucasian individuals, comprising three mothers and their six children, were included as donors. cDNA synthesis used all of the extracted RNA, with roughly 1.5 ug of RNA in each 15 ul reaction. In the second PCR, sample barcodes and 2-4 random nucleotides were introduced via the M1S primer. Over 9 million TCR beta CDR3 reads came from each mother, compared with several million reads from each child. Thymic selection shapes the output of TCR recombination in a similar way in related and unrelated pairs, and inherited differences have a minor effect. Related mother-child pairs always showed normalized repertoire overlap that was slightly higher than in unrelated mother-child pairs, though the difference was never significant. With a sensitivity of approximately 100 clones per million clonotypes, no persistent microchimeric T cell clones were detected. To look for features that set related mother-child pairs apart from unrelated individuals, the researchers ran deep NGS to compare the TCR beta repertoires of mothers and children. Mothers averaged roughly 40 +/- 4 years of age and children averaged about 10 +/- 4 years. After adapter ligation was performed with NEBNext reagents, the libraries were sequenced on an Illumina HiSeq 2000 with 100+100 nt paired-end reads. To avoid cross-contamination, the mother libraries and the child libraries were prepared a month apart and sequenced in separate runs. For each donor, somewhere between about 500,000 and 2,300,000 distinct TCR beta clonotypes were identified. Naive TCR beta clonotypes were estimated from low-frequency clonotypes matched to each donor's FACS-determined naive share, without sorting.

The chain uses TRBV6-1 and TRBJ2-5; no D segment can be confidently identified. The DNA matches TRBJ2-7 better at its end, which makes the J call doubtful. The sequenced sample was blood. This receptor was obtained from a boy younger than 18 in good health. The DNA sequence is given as TGTGCCAGCAGTGAAGAGGTCTTAGCCTACGAGCAGTACTTC. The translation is CASSEEVLAYEQYF.